The text below deals with one T cell receptor beta chain. Its recognized antigen is unknown. No much larger clonotype is one base removed from it; base qualities were not supplied. The library relied on the immunoSEQ multiplex PCR assay. For the multiplex PCR, a mixture combining 60 forward primers for TCR Vbeta segments and 13 reverse primers for TCR Jbeta segments was used. The CDR3 region of rearranged TCR beta genes was amplified from genomic DNA by a multiplex PCR assay. The Illumina HiSeq System was used to sequence the amplified TCR beta libraries as 87-base-pair reads. On the authors' methods: A later analysis tallied roughly 76 million unique TCR beta chains across the 640 or so repertoires, and approximately 11 million of those chains were shared by two or more donors. To remove PCR and sequencing errors, raw reads were error-corrected and collapsed into unique sequences using a nearest-neighbor algorithm that merged closely related sequences. Alignment of CDR3 sequences to IMGT reference sequences was used to assign V, D and J gene segments. For a sequence to be retained, at least a six-nucleotide match to both a V gene segment and a J gene segment was required. A rearrangement counted as productive if the CDR3 had no stop codons and remained in frame with V and J, and every other rearrangement counted as non-productive. CDR3 was defined according to IMGT convention as the region running from the second conserved V-encoded cysteine to the conserved J-encoded phenylalanine. The earlier analysis of around 640 of the donors excluded sequences that lacked an unambiguous match to a single V gene segment. In an earlier analysis of several hundred of the donors, V segments were called functional above 56.7% productive rearrangements and were called segregating when the between-donor standard deviation exceeded 5%. To diagnose cytomegalovirus status from the catalog of TCR beta chain sequences, a statistical classification framework was built. In a later analysis, TCR nucleotide sequences were compared against IMGT/GENE-DB human TR gene sequences so that V and J genes could be assigned. Using the TCRdist pipeline, a later analysis assigned CDR3 sequences along with most-parsimonious VDJ recombination scenarios. In a later analysis, each TCR beta chain was defined by its CDR3 amino acid sequence together with its V-gene family, and reads lacking a unique V-gene family were excluded. As a way to deal with suspected cross-contamination and a sequencing artifact, a later analysis dropped hundreds of nucleotide sequences that were highly shared and had low generation probability. A later analysis calculated a clonal expansion index for each public chain from normalized within-repertoire ranks of inferred template counts. In a later analysis, generation probabilities were computed with a VDJ recombination model fitted to out-of-frame rearrangements, and the resulting probabilities were checked against IGoR. In a later analysis, TCR-TCR, TCR-HLA and TCR-CMV co-occurrence was scored with hypergeometric tests, and a repertoire-size bias correction was applied to TCR pairs. To estimate false discovery rates, a later analysis permuted the HLA or CMV assignments 20 times. In a later analysis, co-occurring TCRs were grouped using DBSCAN, with TCRdist sequence similarity added in when clustering inside HLA-allele-positive subsets. Repertoires with fewer than 30,000 or more than 120,000 public chains, plus five repertoires with anomalous nucleotide sharing, were excluded from co-occurrence clustering. Here the immuneACCESS table is served through TCRdb, limited to in-frame sequences with V and J called. Missing clones are a known gap in these copies; in checked studies unresolved V genes cover under half, and the rest lacks a known reason. V, J and clone size are taken as reported in that table, and D and trimming were inferred from the DNA itself. The sample table lists about 140,000 clones, around 81% of them with a count of one. Over 2% of the sample goes to the ten largest clones.

The cohort was made up of 500 to 800 healthy bone marrow donors. All cohort members were sampled while nominally healthy, although unrecorded immune exposures were likely present. The donor tested CMV seronegative, placing the donor among the 350 or so seronegative members of the cohort. A peripheral blood sample was provided by each donor, and peripheral blood mononuclear cells were used for TCR beta sequencing. The Qiagen DNeasy Blood Extraction Kit was used to extract genomic DNA from the blood cell samples. This sample is part of a study of cytomegalovirus exposure and HLA in healthy donors (dated by TCRdb to the late 2010s). About the study as a whole: An earlier analysis of more than 550 of the donors reported around 280 Gb of sequence data and 100 million to 120 million unique TCR beta sequences obtained from about 179 million T cells. Four to six DR-DQ haplotypes were handled as single units for association and clustering because linkage in the cohort was strong. A later genetic analysis took genome-wide SNP genotypes for about 60% of the roughly 670 donors and used that subset as a discovery cohort. Typing coverage varied by locus: roughly 629-640 donors for A, B, C, DRB1 and DQB1; approximately 560 for DQA1; about 600 for DPA1; under 490 for DPB1. Using immunosequencing, the study profiled T cell repertoires from some 670 subjects and related those repertoires to cytomegalovirus serostatus. Along with the approximately 700-subject first cohort, a separate validation cohort of over a hundred different subjects was used. The later analysis used no new phenotypic data to find candidate immune exposures, relying instead on TCR beta sequences and their occurrence across donors. An early release that covered some 640 HLA-typed donors contained 250 to 350 gigabases of sequencing data and tens of millions of unique TCR sequences. Among around 400 genotyped donors of the cohort, an average of around 250,000 unique TCR beta nucleotide sequences was sequenced per donor, of which roughly 17% were non-productive. Alongside the repertoire data, information on donor age, sex, ethnicity and CMV serostatus was compiled. The study combined high-throughput TCR immunosequencing, statistical association of individual TCRs with disease status, and machine learning to predict cytomegalovirus infection status. A later analysis re-analyzed previously published TCR beta repertoires from 666 donors and added high-resolution HLA genotyping to study TCR occurrence patterns. The aim of the study was to test whether cataloging public T cell receptors could identify signatures of past pathogen exposure. The genetic ancestry cluster associated with self-reported Caucasian donors included 81% of the 398 genotyped donors. Every discovery cohort repertoire had been produced on one sequencing platform. Class I and class II HLA loci were covered by the typing at four-digit resolution. An earlier analysis of around 640 of the donors used high-throughput TCR beta sequencing to judge whether each TCR beta V gene segment behaved as functional or pseudogenic.

CDR1 and CDR2 were assigned from the germline V gene as MNHEY and SVGAGI. Trimming leaves V shorter by 2 bases and J shorter by 5 bases, with the junction holding 6 bases beyond the gene matches. The CDR3 holds 15 amino acids from the cysteine to the phenylalanine. This entry keeps only the CDR3 DNA: 45 bases, framed from base 1. Study-level results and caveats: A total of fewer than 200 TCR beta chains were listed by the study as associated with cytomegalovirus. According to a later analysis, parvovirus B19, influenza, CMV and Epstein-Barr virus appeared linked to several top co-occurrence clusters. HLA typing was unavailable for some donors at each locus, so association tests used only the typed subset. Linkage disequilibrium might explain the correlated functional status among segregating V segments, but an unknown experimental factor could not be excluded. Because counts were too low, roughly 16 rarely observed V segments, including chromosome 9 orphons, were excluded from the earlier analysis of 587 of the donors. When HLA alleles, especially DR and DQ, strongly co-occurred, TCR associations were difficult to assign to individual alleles. A cluster of highly shared sequence variants was judged likely to be a technical artifact of the sequencing pipeline. Roughly uniform sequencing depth across donors was assumed in presence/absence analyses, although this assumption may not hold. According to the authors, the approach could potentially be generalized to other disease states and immunological phenotypes. In a later analysis, TCR association rates were found to vary across HLA loci, with the most associated TCRs seen for DRB1 alleles and the fewest for HLA-C alleles. For the cohort, immune exposure information was limited to CMV serostatus. In a later genetic analysis, fewer N-insertions in productive TCRs were reported among donors in an Asian-associated ancestry cluster than the roughly 670-donor mean. A few of the identified cytomegalovirus-associated TCR beta chains were confirmed in vitro to be specific for cytomegalovirus antigens. A later analysis found that HLA-associated TCR beta chains were more clonally expanded and had lower generation probabilities than equally common non-associated chains. A further reported finding was that TCR beta sequences accurately predicted the HLA-A and HLA-B alleles for most subjects in the first cohort. Across donors, most TCR sequences were observed very rarely, whereas some public TCRs were present in many individuals. A later analysis associated roughly 17,000 TCR beta sequences with specific HLA alleles at a false discovery rate of 0.05. A later analysis found that most CMV-associated TCR beta chains appeared HLA-restricted, with HLA associations seemingly driven largely by CMV exposure. Only TCR beta chains were sequenced in this cohort, and the absence of alpha or paired-chain data limited detectable features. Some IMGT-functional V segments, including TRBV6-2 and TRBV6-3, could not be distinguished by the 87-base-pair reads and were therefore excluded. Cytomegalovirus status was reported to be diagnosed by the classifier with high specificity and sensitivity in both the original and validation cohorts. In a later genetic analysis, a missense DCLRE1C variant was associated with V-gene and J-gene trimming of TCR beta chains, and the association was replicated in an independent cohort. Broadly in line with IMGT annotations, most TCR beta V segments showed up in productive rearrangements about 90% or about 30% of the time in an earlier analysis of approximately 600 of the donors.

Source material: PBMCs. The receptor was derived from a man between 45 and 60 years old in good health and CMV-seronegative. The sequence joins TRBV6-5 to TRBJ1-1, and 9 junction bases match TRBD1. The DNA sequence is given as TGTGCCAGCAGTTACACACAGGGGGCAGGGACTGAAGCTTTCTTT. Translated, this is CASSYTQGAGTEAFF.